These 19 T cell receptor beta chains originate from one sample sequenced in a study of technical replicates of blood from a handful of donors. Repertoires were generated with immunoSEQ multiplex PCR, while TCRdb's copy carries only in-frame clones and drops some. The sample comprises roughly 100,000 clones, 95% to 97% of which are singletons, and around 0.37% rests with the top ten. The sample consisted of T cells isolated from PBMCs. The receptor set was obtained from a human donor in good health.

The CDR3 nucleotides read TGTGCCAGCAGCCCCTTGGGGGGTGGGGAGACCCAGTACTTC. Protein: CASSPLGGGETQYF. This chain connects TRBV7-6 to TRBJ2-5, with D possibly matching TRBD2 (6 bases). The CDR3 extends over 14 amino acids. Trimming removed 5 bases from V and 5 bases from J, with 15 bases in between. The germline V gene has CDR1 SGHVS and CDR2 FNYEAQ.

The chain recombines TRBV19 with TRBJ2-1; 8 nucleotides agree with TRBD2. The CDR3 is 15 residues long. Germline V gene data show CDR1 as LNHDA and CDR2 as SQIVND (reference sequence). With 5 bases clipped from V and 7 bases from J, the junction kept 10 bases outside the gene matches. CDR3 loop: CASSDPAGDQNEQFF. CDR3 bases: TGTGCCAGTAGTGACCCAGCGGGAGATCAGAATGAGCAGTTCTTC.

V is TRBV4-1 and J is TRBJ1-5, with D possibly being TRBD1 (6 bases). With 0 bases removed from V and 7 bases from J, the gap between germline ends came to 19 bases. The CDR3 extends over 17 amino acids. Germline V CDR1 and CDR2: MGHRA, YSYEKL. The CDR3 DNA follows: TGCGCCAGCAGCCAAGAGTTTTACCCAGGGGTTGGGCAGCCCCAGCATTTT. The encoded protein is CASSQEFYPGVGQPQHF.

The chain uses TRBV11-1 and TRBJ2-7; tentative D call: TRBD1 (6 bases). The CDR3 consists of 13 residues. In germline, CDR1 is SGHAT, CDR2 FQDESV (reference sequence). The germline V and J ends were trimmed by 3 bases and 3 bases, with 9 bases remaining between them. The CDR3 loop is CASSLPDSYEQYF. In DNA, the CDR3 is TGTGCCAGCAGCTTGCCGGACAGCTACGAGCAGTACTTC.

This clone has a single count. The chain is built from TRBV27 and TRBJ2-7; perhaps TRBD1 as D (6 bases). Trimming shortened V by 6 bases and J by 2 bases, and 20 bases separated the two germline ends. The CDR3 has 16 residues. CDR1 MNHEY and CDR2 SMNVEV come from the germline V gene (reference sequence). The CDR3 spells CASSPSTGMRTYEQYF. CDR3 bases: TGTGCCAGCAGCCCTTCTACAGGGATGAGAACCTACGAGCAGTACTTC.

The CDR3 spells CASSWSSENTDTQYF. As DNA, the CDR3 is TGTGCCAGCAGCTGGTCTAGCGAAAACACAGATACGCAGTATTTT. The rearrangement links TRBV5-4 to TRBJ2-3, with D maybe TRBD2 (6 bases). The CDR3 loop spans 15 amino acids. Per the germline V gene, CDR1 is SGHNT and CDR2 is YYREEE (reference sequence). V lost 3 bases to trimming and J lost 2 bases, with 13 bases between them.

The V call is TRBV5-1, the J call TRBJ1-2, with a weak D call TRBD1 (5 bases). The CDR3 is 15 amino acids. V lost 0 bases and J lost 0, with 9 bases in between. Germline V gene lookup returns CDR1 SGHRS and CDR2 YFSETQ. For the CDR3, the DNA is TGCGCCAGCAGCTTGGAGGCGACAGCTAACTATGGCTACACCTTC. Translation: CASSLEATANYGYTF.

The chain is built from TRBV28 and TRBJ1-1, with 7 bases aligning to TRBD1. The germline gives CDR1 MDHEN, CDR2 SYDVKM. The length of the CDR3 is 12 residues. The CDR3 region has the DNA TGTACCACAACAGGGGTCCCCACTGAAGCTTTCTTT. Residues: CTTTGVPTEAFF.

This clone was seen only a few times. The rearrangement joins TRBV7-2 to TRBJ1-1; D may be TRBD1 (6 bases). V shed 5 bases and J shed 4 bases, with 11 bases lying between them. The CDR3 covers 13 residues. Germline-derived CDR1 and CDR2 are SGHTA and FQGNSA. This CDR3 is CASSHRGGTEAFF. CDR3 DNA sequence: TGTGCCAGCAGCCACCGAGGGGGCACTGAAGCTTTCTTT.

The chain couples TRBV9 to TRBJ2-1; the match to TRBD2 covers 8 bases. This CDR3 has 15 residues. With 4 bases clipped from V and 8 bases from J, the junction kept 11 bases outside the gene matches. CDR1 and CDR2 from the germline V gene are SGDLS and YYNGEE. The CDR3 coding sequence is TGTGCCAGCAGCTCCCGGACTAGCAGTTGGGATGAGCAGTTCTTC. As protein: CASSSRTSSWDEQFF.

This chain links TRBV10-3 with TRBJ1-1, with D uncertain. Deletions cut 3 bases from V and 1 base from J, with 9 bases between. From germline, CDR1 is ENHRY and CDR2 SYGVKD. The CDR3 is made up of 14 amino acids. The chain's CDR3 is CAISDSPGNTEAFF. The CDR3 DNA sequence: TGTGCCATCAGTGATTCCCCAGGGAACACTGAAGCTTTCTTT.

This clone was seen only a few times. V usage is TRBV4-2 and J usage is TRBJ1-1; 8 bases are a match to TRBD1. Germline V gives CDR1 LGHNA, CDR2 YNFKEQ. J lost 1 base, V lost 2 bases, and 3 bases had no gene match. This CDR3 has 15 amino acids. CDR3 DNA sequence: TGTGCCAGCAGCCAACTAGGGACAGGGAACACTGAAGCTTTCTTT. Residues: CASSQLGTGNTEAFF.

The chain recombines TRBV14 with TRBJ2-1; D is uncertain. V lost 0 bases and J 2 bases, leaving 11 bases between the germline ends. The CDR3 spans 16 residues. Per germline, CDR1 SGHDN and CDR2 FVKESK. CDR3 amino acids: CASSQELAVAYNEQFF. CDR3 in DNA: TGTGCCAGCAGCCAAGAATTGGCGGTAGCCTACAATGAGCAGTTCTTC.

This clone is a singleton in its sample. The J gene is TRBJ2-7, the V gene TRBV21-1; TRBD1, the D gene given by the table, was not confirmed from the DNA. TRBV21-1 is listed as a pseudogene. CDR3 length: 19 residues. The CDR3 DNA is TGTGCCAGCAGCAGAGAACCGGGACAGGGGGCCAAAGTTACCTACGAGCAGTACTTC. Amino acids: CASSREPGQGAKVTYEQYF.

V usage is TRBV7-3 and J usage is TRBJ2-5; D is perhaps TRBD1 (5 bases). Between the trimmed V and J ends, which lost 5 bases and 5 bases, there was a span of 12 bases. The CDR3 runs 13 residues. Germline lookup yields CDR1 SGHTA and CDR2 FQGTGA. The CDR3 spells CASSQGLVETQYF. DNA for the CDR3: TGTGCCAGCAGCCAGGGCCTAGTGGAGACCCAGTACTTC.

This sequence joins TRBV5-4 and TRBJ2-3, with TRBD1 as a possible D gene (6 bases). Deletions cut 2 bases from V and 1 base from J, with 11 bases between. This CDR3 has 15 amino acids. The germline gives CDR1 SGHNT, CDR2 YYREEE (reference sequence). Here the CDR3 reads CASSFLTGRTDTQYF. CDR3 nucleotide sequence: TGTGCCAGCAGCTTCCTAACAGGGCGCACAGATACGCAGTATTTT. Filled out from reference TRBV5-4 and TRBJ2-3, the complete variable domain reads ETGVTQSPTHLIKTRGQQVTLRCSSQSGHNTVSWYQQALGQGPQFIFQYYREEENGRGNFPPRFSGLQFPNYSSELNVNALELDDSALYLCASSFLTGRTDTQYFGPGTRLTVL.

This chain links TRBV5-1 with TRBJ2-7; 11 nucleotides align to TRBD2. The CDR3 runs 15 residues. CDR1 and CDR2 from the germline V gene are SGHRS and YFSETQ. The junction had 11 bases not matched to a gene; V was cut back by 5 bases and J by 7 bases. The CDR3 is CASRQGLAVGGEQYF. The CDR3 DNA is TGCGCCAGCAGACAGGGACTAGCGGTGGGAGGGGAGCAGTACTTC.

Comment on this clone: Distinct nucleotide sequences in the sample also encode this CDR3. The chain couples TRBV6-5 to TRBJ2-7; D gene uncertain. The V end was cut by 0 bases, the J end by 2 bases, with 8 bases between. CDR3 size: 14 residues. Germline values: CDR1 MNHEY, CDR2 SVGAGI. As DNA, the CDR3 is TGTGCCAGCAGTTACTCTTCCCAGGCCTACGAGCAGTACTTC. Its translation: CASSYSSQAYEQYF.

The chain couples TRBV2 to TRBJ2-2; 15 bases align to TRBD2. Trimming took 7 bases from V and 0 from J; bases not matched to a gene: 6. Germline V gives CDR1 SNHLY, CDR2 FYNNEI. This CDR3 has 18 residues. The CDR3 DNA follows: TGTGCCAGCAAGTTCAGGACTAGCGGGAGGGCGAACACCGGGGAGCTGTTTTTT. Amino acids: CASKFRTSGRANTGELFF.